These 10 T cell receptor beta chains share one sample of origin, sequenced in a study of blood T cell repertoires in COVID-19. Sequencing used immunoSEQ multiplex PCR; TCRdb keeps in-frame clones, though not all of them. In the table there are approximately 490,000 clones, approximately 86% of which are singletons. The specimen sequenced was PBMCs or T cells enriched from blood (not recorded which). These receptors were obtained from a woman aged 55-69 years who had recovered from COVID-19.

The V and J genes are TRBV3-1 (or the pseudogene TRBV3-2) and TRBJ2-5, with D tentatively TRBD1 (6 bases). There are 15 residues in the CDR3. V was clipped by 4 bases and J by 1 base, with 13 bases between them. Germline V CDR1 and CDR2: LGHDT, YNNKEL (reference sequence). CDR3 DNA: TGTGCCAGCAGCCCTCCGCAGGGGTTCCAAGAGACCCAGTACTTC. Protein product: CASSPPQGFQETQYF.

The chain carries TRBV3-1 (or the pseudogene TRBV3-2) and TRBJ2-3; 13 bases line up with TRBD2. Trimming cost V 1 base and J 6 bases; bases outside gene matches: 7. CDR1 and CDR2 (germline): LGHDT, YNNKEL (reference sequence). The CDR3 runs 17 residues. CDR3 sequence reads: CASSQGRTSGGVDTQYF. DNA for the CDR3: TGTGCCAGCAGCCAAGGCCGGACTAGCGGGGGAGTGGATACGCAGTATTTT.

The genes are TRBV2 and TRBJ1-5; 7 bases match TRBD1. The length of the CDR3 is 13 residues. Germline V gives CDR1 SNHLY, CDR2 FYNNEI. V lost 8 bases and J lost 3; bases outside the gene matches: 4. The CDR3 reads CASQQGINQPQHF. CDR3 DNA sequence: TGTGCCAGCCAACAGGGGATCAATCAGCCCCAGCATTTT. The full variable domain, with the rest looked up from reference TRBV2 and TRBJ1-5, is EPEVTQTPSHQVTQMGQEVILRCVPISNHLYFYWYRQILGQKVEFLVSFYNNEISEKSEIFDDQFSVERPDGSNFTLKIRSTKLEDSAMYFCASQQGINQPQHFGDGTRLSIL.

The genes are TRBV5-4 and TRBJ2-3; 8 nucleotides align to TRBD2. This CDR3 comprises 15 residues. Germline loops: CDR1 SGHNT, CDR2 YYREEE (reference sequence). Trimming removed 2 bases from V and 6 bases from J; junction bases left unmatched: 8. CDR3 in amino acids: CASSLPGLVPDTQYF. CDR3 nucleotides: TGTGCCAGCAGCTTACCGGGACTAGTTCCCGATACGCAGTATTTT.

This clone was detected only a few times. In the same sample, other DNA sequences code for this CDR3. V is TRBV5-1 and J is TRBJ2-5; 8 positions match TRBD1. The CDR3 totals 14 residues. The V segment lost 4 bases and the J segment 2 bases; nucleotides outside the gene matches: 4. Germline values: CDR1 SGHRS, CDR2 YFSETQ. The CDR3 sequence is CASSLGQGQETQYF. CDR3 DNA sequence: TGCGCCAGCAGCCTAGGACAGGGTCAAGAGACCCAGTACTTC.

This clone was recorded once. The chain is built from TRBV27 and TRBJ2-7; 12 positions agree with TRBD2. The CDR3 is made up of 15 amino acids. CDR1 is MNHEY and CDR2 is SMNVEV in the germline V gene (reference sequence). V was pared by 7 bases and J by 3 bases, with 7 bases of the junction left unmatched. The CDR3: CASMSLAGGYYEQYF. The DNA for the CDR3 is TGTGCCAGCATGTCACTAGCGGGGGGATACTACGAGCAGTACTTC.

The chain joins TRBV5-1 to TRBJ1-2; 7 positions match TRBD1. V shed 0 bases and J 1 base; nucleotides not matched to a gene: 3. The CDR3 runs 15 residues. From germline, CDR1 is SGHRS and CDR2 YFSETQ. This chain's CDR3 is CASSLVGDSNYGYTF. CDR3 sequence (DNA): TGCGCCAGCAGCTTGGTCGGGGACAGTAACTATGGCTACACCTTC.

The chain is built from TRBV7-9 and TRBJ2-7; a weak D match, TRBD2 (6 bases). This CDR3 spans 17 amino acids. Trimming took 1 base from V and 0 from J, leaving 16 bases between them. CDR1 and CDR2 (germline): SEHNR, FQNEAQ (reference sequence). CDR3 nucleotide sequence: TGTGCCAGCAGCTTAGGGAGGGCGGCCCGGGACTCCTACGAGCAGTACTTC. As protein: CASSLGRAARDSYEQYF.

In this sample, this clone turned up once. V is TRBV6-5 and J is TRBJ1-2; unclear D gene. Looked up from germline, CDR1 is MNHEY and CDR2 is SVGAGI. CDR3 size: 13 residues. V was cut by 0 bases and J by 6 bases, with 8 bases left in between. CDR3 nucleotide sequence: TGTGCCAGCAGTTACTCGGGCAACAATGGCTACACCTTC. It codes for CASSYSGNNGYTF.

The chain has TRBV28 and TRBJ1-3; the match to TRBD1 covers 7 bases. V lost 3 bases, J lost 0 bases, and 2 bases stayed unmatched. CDR3 size: 15 residues. CDR1 MDHEN and CDR2 SYDVKM come from the germline V gene. CDR3 sequence: CASSFGTVSGNTIYF. For the CDR3, the DNA is TGTGCCAGCAGTTTCGGGACAGTCTCTGGAAACACCATATATTTT.